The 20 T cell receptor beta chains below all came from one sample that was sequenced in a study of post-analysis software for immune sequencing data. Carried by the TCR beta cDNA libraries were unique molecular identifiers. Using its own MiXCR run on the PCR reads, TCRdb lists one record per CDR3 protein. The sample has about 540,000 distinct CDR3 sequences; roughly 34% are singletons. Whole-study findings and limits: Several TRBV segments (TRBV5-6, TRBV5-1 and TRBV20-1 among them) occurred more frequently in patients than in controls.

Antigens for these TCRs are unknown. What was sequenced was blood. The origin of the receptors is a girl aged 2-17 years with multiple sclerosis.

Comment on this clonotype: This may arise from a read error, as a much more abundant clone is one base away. The DNA of the CDR3 is TGCAGTGCCCCTGGACTAAAGGGCCCAGATGCGCAGTATTTT. This translates into CSAPGLKGPDAQYF. This chain uses TRBV20-1 with TRBJ2-3, with a tentative D call TRBD2 (6 bases). Germline loops: CDR1 DFQATT, CDR2 SNEGSKA (reference sequence). The CDR3 is 14 residues long.

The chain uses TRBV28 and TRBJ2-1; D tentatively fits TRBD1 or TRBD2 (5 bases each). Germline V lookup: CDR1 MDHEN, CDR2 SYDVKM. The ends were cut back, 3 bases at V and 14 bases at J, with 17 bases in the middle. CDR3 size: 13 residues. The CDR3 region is CASSLGLGEREFF. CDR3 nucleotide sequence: TGTGCCAGCAGTTTGGGGTTGGGGGAGAGGGAGTTCTTC. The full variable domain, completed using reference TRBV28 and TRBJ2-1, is DVKVTQSSRYLVKRTGEKVFLECVQDMDHENMFWYRQDPGLGLRLIYFSYDVKMKEKGDIPEGYSVSREKKERFSLILESASTNQTSMYLCASSLGLGEREFFGPGTRLTVL.

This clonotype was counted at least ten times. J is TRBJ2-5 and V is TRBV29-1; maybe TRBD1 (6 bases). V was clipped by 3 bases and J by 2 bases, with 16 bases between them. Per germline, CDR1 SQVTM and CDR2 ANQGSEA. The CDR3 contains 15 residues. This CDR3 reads CSVESPGHGQETQYF. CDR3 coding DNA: TGCAGCGTTGAGTCTCCGGGACATGGACAAGAGACCCAGTACTTC.

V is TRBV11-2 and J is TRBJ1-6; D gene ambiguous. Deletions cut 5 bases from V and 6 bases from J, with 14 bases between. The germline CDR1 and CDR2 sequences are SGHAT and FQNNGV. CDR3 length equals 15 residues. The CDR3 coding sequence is TGTGCCAGCAGCCCCCGAGGTGCTACTAATTCACCCCTCCACTTT. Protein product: CASSPRGATNSPLHF.

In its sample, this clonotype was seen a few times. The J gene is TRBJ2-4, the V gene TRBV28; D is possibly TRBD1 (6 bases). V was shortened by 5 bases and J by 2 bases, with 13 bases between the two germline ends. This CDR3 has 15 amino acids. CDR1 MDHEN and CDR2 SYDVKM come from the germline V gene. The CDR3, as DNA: TGTGCCAGCAGTCCATCCGGGACACCCAAAAACATTCAGTACTTC. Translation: CASSPSGTPKNIQYF.

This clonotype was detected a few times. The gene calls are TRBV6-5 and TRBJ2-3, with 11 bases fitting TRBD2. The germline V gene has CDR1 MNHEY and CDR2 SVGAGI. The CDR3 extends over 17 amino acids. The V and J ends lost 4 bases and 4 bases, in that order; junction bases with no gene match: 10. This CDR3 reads CASSSGRLAGLPDTQYF. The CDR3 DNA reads TGTGCCAGCAGTTCGGGTCGACTAGCGGGGTTGCCAGATACGCAGTATTTT.

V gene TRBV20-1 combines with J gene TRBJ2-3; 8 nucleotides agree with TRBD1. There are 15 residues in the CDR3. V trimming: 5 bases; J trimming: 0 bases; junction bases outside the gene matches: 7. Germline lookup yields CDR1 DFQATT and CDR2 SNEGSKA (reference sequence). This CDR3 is CSADHRGVSTDTQYF. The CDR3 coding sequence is TGCAGTGCTGACCACAGGGGGGTAAGCACAGATACGCAGTATTTT.

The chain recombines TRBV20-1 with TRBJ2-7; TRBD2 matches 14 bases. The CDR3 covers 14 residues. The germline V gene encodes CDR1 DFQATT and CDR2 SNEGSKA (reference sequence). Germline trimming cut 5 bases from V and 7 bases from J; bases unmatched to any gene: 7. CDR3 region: CSAPTSGGGNEQYF. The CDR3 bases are TGCAGTGCTCCGACTAGCGGGGGGGGCAATGAGCAGTACTTC.

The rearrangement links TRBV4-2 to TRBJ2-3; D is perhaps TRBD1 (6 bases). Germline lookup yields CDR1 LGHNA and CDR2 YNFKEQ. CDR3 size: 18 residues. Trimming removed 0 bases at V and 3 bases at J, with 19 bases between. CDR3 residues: CASSQDPPFLTGTDTQYF. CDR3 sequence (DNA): TGTGCCAGCAGCCAAGATCCTCCATTTCTGACAGGTACAGATACGCAGTATTTT.

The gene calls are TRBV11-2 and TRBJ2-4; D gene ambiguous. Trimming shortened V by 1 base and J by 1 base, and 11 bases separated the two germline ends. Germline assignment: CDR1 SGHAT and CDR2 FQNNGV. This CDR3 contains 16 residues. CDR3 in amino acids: CASSLVWPTAKNIQYF. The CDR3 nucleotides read TGTGCCAGCAGCTTAGTGTGGCCGACCGCCAAAAACATTCAGTACTTC.

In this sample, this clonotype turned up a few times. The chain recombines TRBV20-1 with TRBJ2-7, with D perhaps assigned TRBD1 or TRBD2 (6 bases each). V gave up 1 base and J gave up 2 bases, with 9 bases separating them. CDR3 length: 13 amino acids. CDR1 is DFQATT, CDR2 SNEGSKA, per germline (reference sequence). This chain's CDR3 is CSARAGATYEQYF. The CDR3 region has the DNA TGCAGTGCTAGAGCGGGGGCCACCTACGAGCAGTACTTC.

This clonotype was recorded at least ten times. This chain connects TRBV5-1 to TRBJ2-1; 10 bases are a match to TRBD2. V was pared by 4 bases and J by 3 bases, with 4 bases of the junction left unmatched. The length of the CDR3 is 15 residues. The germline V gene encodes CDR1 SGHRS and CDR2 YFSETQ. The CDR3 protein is CASSLLAGDYNEQFF. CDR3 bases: TGCGCCAGCAGCCTGCTAGCGGGGGACTACAATGAGCAGTTCTTC.

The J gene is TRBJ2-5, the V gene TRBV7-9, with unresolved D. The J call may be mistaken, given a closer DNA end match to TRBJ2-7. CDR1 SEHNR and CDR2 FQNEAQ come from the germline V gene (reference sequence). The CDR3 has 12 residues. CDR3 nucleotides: TGTGCCAGCAGCCTGCGAACCTACGAGCAGTACTTC. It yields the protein CASSLRTYEQYF.

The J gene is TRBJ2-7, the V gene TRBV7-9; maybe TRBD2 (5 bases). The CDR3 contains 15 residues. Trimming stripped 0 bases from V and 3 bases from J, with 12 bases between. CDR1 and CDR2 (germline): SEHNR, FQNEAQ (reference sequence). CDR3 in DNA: TGTGCCAGCAGCTTAGCGCCTGGACGGGGCTACGAGCAGTACTTC. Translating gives CASSLAPGRGYEQYF.

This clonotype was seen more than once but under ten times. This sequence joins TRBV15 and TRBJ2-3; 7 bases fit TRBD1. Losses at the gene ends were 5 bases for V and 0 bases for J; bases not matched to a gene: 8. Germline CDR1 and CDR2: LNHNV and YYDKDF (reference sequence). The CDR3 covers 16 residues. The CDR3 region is CATSGRDRDSTDTQYF. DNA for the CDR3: TGTGCCACCAGCGGACGGGACAGAGATAGCACAGATACGCAGTATTTT.

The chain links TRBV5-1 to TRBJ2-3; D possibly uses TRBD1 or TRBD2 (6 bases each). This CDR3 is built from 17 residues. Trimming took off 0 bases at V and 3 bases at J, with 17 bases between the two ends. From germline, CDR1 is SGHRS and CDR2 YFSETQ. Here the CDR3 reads CASSLAEGGYATDTQYF. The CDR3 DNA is TGCGCCAGCAGCTTGGCTGAAGGGGGGTACGCGACAGATACGCAGTATTTT. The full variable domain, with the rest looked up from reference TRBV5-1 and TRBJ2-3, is KAGVTQTPRYLIKTRGQQVTLSCSPISGHRSVSWYQQTPGQGLQFLFEYFSETQRNKGNFPGRFSGRQFSNSRSEMNVSTLELGDSALYLCASSLAEGGYATDTQYFGPGTRLTVL.

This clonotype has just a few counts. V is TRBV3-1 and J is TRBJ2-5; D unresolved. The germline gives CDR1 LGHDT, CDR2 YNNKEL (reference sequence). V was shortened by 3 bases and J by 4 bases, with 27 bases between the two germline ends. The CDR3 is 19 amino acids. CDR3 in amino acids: CASSHEAAEVPSLGETQYF. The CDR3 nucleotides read TGTGCCAGCAGCCACGAGGCCGCGGAAGTGCCCTCTCTCGGAGAGACCCAGTACTTC.

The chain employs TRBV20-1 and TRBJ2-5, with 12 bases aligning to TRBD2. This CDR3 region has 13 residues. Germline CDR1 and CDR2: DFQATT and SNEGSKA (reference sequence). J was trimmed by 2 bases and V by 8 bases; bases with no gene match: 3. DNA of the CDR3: TGCAGTTCAACTAGCGGGGGGCAAGAGACCCAGTACTTC. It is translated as CSSTSGGQETQYF.

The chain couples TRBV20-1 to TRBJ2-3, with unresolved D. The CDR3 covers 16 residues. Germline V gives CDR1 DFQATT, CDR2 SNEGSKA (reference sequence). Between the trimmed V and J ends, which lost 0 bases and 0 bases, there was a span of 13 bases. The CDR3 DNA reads TGCAGTGCTAGAGACAGGATCATCTCTAGCACAGATACGCAGTATTTT. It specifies CSARDRIISSTDTQYF.

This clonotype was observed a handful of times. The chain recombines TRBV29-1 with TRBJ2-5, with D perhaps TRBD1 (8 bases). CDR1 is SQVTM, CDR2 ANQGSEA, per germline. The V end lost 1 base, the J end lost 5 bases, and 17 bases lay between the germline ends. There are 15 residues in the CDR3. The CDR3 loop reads CSVEARDRGGETQYF. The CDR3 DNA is TGCAGCGTTGAAGCCAGAGACAGGGGAGGGGAGACCCAGTACTTC.